This T cell receptor beta chain was recovered during a study of blood T cells in healthy people across ages. Overall study findings and caveats: Naive T cell percentage by flow cytometry tracked strongly with beta diversity.

Worth noting for this clonotype: No antigen is known for it.

Alongside a J-beta primer mix, a sample-barcoded 5' primer served in a second PCR lasting 7 to 11 cycles. TCRdb used MiXCR to reprocess the 5' RACE reads, holding one entry per CDR3 protein. Of about 1 million distinct CDR3 sequences detected, 35% to 55% appear once; the ten largest clones hold 18%. Specimen: blood. The clonotype was recovered from an older woman in good health.

In DNA, the CDR3 is TGCAGCATTGCAAGGGGGCTCAACACTGAAGCTTTCTTT. Amino acids: CSIARGLNTEAFF. V gene TRBV29-1 combines with J gene TRBJ1-1; 7 bases match TRBD1. The CDR3 contains 13 residues. The germline gives CDR1 SQVTM, CDR2 ANQGSEA. V shed 8 bases, J shed 2 bases, and the junction held 8 bases outside the gene matches.